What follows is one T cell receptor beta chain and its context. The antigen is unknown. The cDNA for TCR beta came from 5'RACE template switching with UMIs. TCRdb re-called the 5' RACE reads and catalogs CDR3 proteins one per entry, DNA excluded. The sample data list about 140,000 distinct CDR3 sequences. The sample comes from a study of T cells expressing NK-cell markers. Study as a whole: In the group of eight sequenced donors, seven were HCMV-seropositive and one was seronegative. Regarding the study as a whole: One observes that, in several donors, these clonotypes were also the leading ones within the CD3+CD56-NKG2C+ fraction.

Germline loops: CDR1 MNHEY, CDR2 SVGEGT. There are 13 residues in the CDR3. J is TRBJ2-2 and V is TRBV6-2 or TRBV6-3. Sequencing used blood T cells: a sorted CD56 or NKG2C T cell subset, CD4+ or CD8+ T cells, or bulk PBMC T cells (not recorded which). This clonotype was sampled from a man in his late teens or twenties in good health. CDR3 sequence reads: CASSYQTGGELFF.